A single sample is the source of the 20 T cell receptor beta chains below, sequenced in a study of blood T cell repertoires in COVID-19 (dated by TCRdb to about 2020). Library method: the immunoSEQ multiplex PCR assay. What TCRdb holds here is the immuneACCESS table cut down to in-frame rearrangements. Part of the clones is not present; checked against another copy, under half of the missing clones reflect an unresolved V gene, and the others are unexplained. The sample table holds 250,000 to 300,000 clones, of which around 90% were seen once. The ten largest make up 1.7% of the sample. The sample consisted of PBMCs or T cells enriched from blood (not recorded which). The receptors come from a woman between 40 and 50 years old who had recovered from COVID-19.

This clone occurred once. The chain links TRBV5-1 to TRBJ2-2; 8 nucleotides match TRBD2. V lost 4 bases and J lost 6; bases outside the gene matches: 11. CDR3 size: 16 residues. CDR1 is SGHRS, CDR2 YFSETQ, per germline. The CDR3 DNA reads TGCGCCAGCAGCCCGGGGGGGCTAGCGACAGCCGGGGAGCTGTTTTTT. Translation gives CASSPGGLATAGELFF.

The chain couples TRBV6-5 to TRBJ1-2, with 8 bases lining up with TRBD1. Trimming cost V 7 bases and J 3 bases; bases outside gene matches: 7. This CDR3 has 14 amino acids. Looked up from germline, CDR1 is MNHEY and CDR2 is SVGAGI. The CDR3 is CASIAGGRHYGYTF. Written as DNA, the CDR3 is TGTGCCAGCATTGCAGGGGGCCGGCACTATGGCTACACCTTC.

The chain combines TRBV7-9 with TRBJ1-1; D unresolved. V dropped 4 bases and J dropped 4 bases, with 13 bases sitting between them. Per germline, CDR1 SEHNR and CDR2 FQNEAQ (reference sequence). This CDR3 has 14 residues. CDR3 nucleotides: TGTGCCAGCAGCTCTACCGAGCGTGGCACTGAAGCTTTCTTT. It is translated as CASSSTERGTEAFF.

To note about this clone: An end of the junction does not agree with germline; a read error may underlie this. The rearrangement joins TRBV7-7 to TRBJ2-7; 7 bases map to TRBD1. The CDR3 loop spans 13 amino acids. The germline CDR1 and CDR2 sequences are SSHAT and FNYEAQ (reference sequence). This chain's CDR3 is CASSFRGGGEQYF. CDR3 bases: TGTGCTAGCAGCTTTAGAGGGGGCGGCGAGCAGTACTTC.

The V call is TRBV4-2, the J call TRBJ2-6, with 8 bases lining up with TRBD1. The CDR3 has 17 residues. J was trimmed by 0 bases and V by 2 bases; bases with no gene match: 3. The germline V gene has CDR1 LGHNA and CDR2 YNFKEQ. The DNA of the CDR3 is TGTGCCAGCAGCCAACAGGGGGCCGTCTCTGGGGCCAACGTCCTGACTTTC. Protein sequence: CASSQQGAVSGANVLTF.

The chain combines TRBV7-2 with TRBJ2-4, with 7 bases that match TRBD2. The length of the CDR3 is 17 residues. With 3 bases clipped from V and 8 bases from J, the junction kept 16 bases outside the gene matches. Germline CDR1 SGHTA, CDR2 FQGNSA. The CDR3 DNA is TGTGCCAGCAGCTTGGGGCTGGTGCGGGAGAACAAGGACATTCAGTACTTC. Encoded protein: CASSLGLVRENKDIQYF.

The chain uses TRBV6-5 and TRBJ2-6; 8 nucleotides agree with TRBD1. This CDR3 is 16 amino acids long. Per germline, CDR1 MNHEY and CDR2 SVGAGI. The V segment lost 4 bases and the J segment 4 bases; nucleotides outside the gene matches: 6. CDR3 residues: CASSFQGASGANVLTF. The CDR3 nucleotides are TGTGCCAGCAGTTTTCAGGGGGCGTCAGGGGCCAACGTCCTGACTTTC.

The V call is TRBV6-4, the J call TRBJ2-1; no clear D. This CDR3 region has 15 residues. V shed 6 bases and J shed 4 bases, with 16 bases lying between them. CDR1 is MRHNA and CDR2 is SNTAGT in the germline V gene. The CDR3 DNA reads TGTGCCAGCAGACCGTCCCCCGACTCGTACAATGAGCAGTTCTTC. Translated: CASRPSPDSYNEQFF.

The chain carries TRBV5-1 and TRBJ2-6; TRBD1 matches at 7 bases. Germline-derived CDR1 and CDR2 are SGHRS and YFSETQ. This CDR3 has 17 amino acids. The ends lost 3 bases at V and 0 bases at J; junction bases unmatched: 6. The DNA of the CDR3 is TGCGCCAGCAGCTCGGGACAGACCGACTCTGGGGCCAACGTCCTGACTTTC. Amino acid sequence: CASSSGQTDSGANVLTF.

This clone appeared once. The chain uses TRBV9 and TRBJ2-1; 14 nucleotides align to TRBD2. The CDR3 covers 16 residues. The germline V gene has CDR1 SGDLS and CDR2 YYNGEE. Germline trimming cut 3 bases from V and 5 bases from J; bases unmatched to any gene: 4. The DNA of the CDR3 is TGTGCCAGCAGCGCCCGACTAGCGGGAGGGAACAATGAGCAGTTCTTC. This codes for CASSARLAGGNNEQFF.

The rearrangement joins TRBV5-1 to TRBJ2-4; D possibly corresponds to TRBD2 (5 bases). The CDR3 is made up of 15 amino acids. In germline, CDR1 is SGHRS, CDR2 YFSETQ. Trimming stripped 9 bases from V and 2 bases from J, with 18 bases between. Here the CDR3 DNA reads TGCGCCACCCCCCCCCGGGGTCGGACCAAAAACATTCAGTACTTC. This encodes CATPPRGRTKNIQYF.

This clone was seen once. The chain has TRBV27 and TRBJ1-5; D uncertain. From germline, CDR1 is MNHEY and CDR2 SMNVEV (reference sequence). V lost 3 bases and J 0 bases, leaving 9 bases between the germline ends. This CDR3 spans 15 amino acids. The CDR3, as DNA: TGTGCCAGCAGTTTTTCGGGTTATAGCAATCAGCCCCAGCATTTT. Protein sequence: CASSFSGYSNQPQHF.

The chain carries TRBV2 and TRBJ1-6; D is perhaps TRBD1 (5 bases). The CDR3 is 13 residues long. V lost 8 bases, J lost 9 bases, and 14 bases lay in between. Germline V gives CDR1 SNHLY, CDR2 FYNNEI. CDR3 protein: CASGLQTASPLHF. The CDR3 DNA sequence: TGTGCCAGCGGACTACAGACAGCTTCACCCCTCCACTTT.

In nucleotides, the CDR3 is TGTGCCAGCAGCCAATCCAGCGGGATTTCCTACGAGCAGTACTTC. It encodes CASSQSSGISYEQYF. The chain couples TRBV14 to TRBJ2-7, with TRBD2 matching 7 bases. The CDR3 consists of 15 residues. CDR1 is SGHDN, CDR2 FVKESK, per germline. V gave up 2 bases and J gave up 1 base; unmatched junction bases: 5. Combining the CDR3 with reference TRBV14 and TRBJ2-7 gives the whole variable domain EAGVTQFPSHSVIEKGQTVTLRCDPISGHDNLYWYRRVMGKEIKFLLHFVKESKQDESGMPNNRFLAERTGGTYSTLKVQPAELEDSGVYFCASSQSSGISYEQYFGPGTRLTVT.

For the CDR3, the DNA is TGTGCCAGCAGTGAACAATATAATTCACCCCTCCACTTT. This codes for CASSEQYNSPLHF. The chain couples TRBV25-1 to TRBJ1-6; no definite D call. Trimming took 2 bases from V and 4 from J, leaving 3 bases between them. From germline, CDR1 is MGHDK and CDR2 SYGVNS. The CDR3 extends over 13 amino acids.

Only a few counts were recorded for this clone. The chain combines TRBV3-1 (or the pseudogene TRBV3-2) with TRBJ1-2, with unresolved D. This CDR3 spans 17 amino acids. V lost 4 bases, J lost 4 bases, and 22 bases lay in between. Germline lookup yields CDR1 LGHDT and CDR2 YNNKEL (reference sequence). CDR3: CASSPYRKSTAGYGYTF. DNA of the CDR3: TGTGCCAGCAGCCCCTACCGAAAGAGTACTGCGGGCTATGGCTACACCTTC.

The CDR3 sequence: CASSQGVPSGSSYNEQFF. For the CDR3, the DNA is TGCGCCAGCAGCCAAGGGGTACCCAGCGGGAGCTCCTACAATGAGCAGTTCTTC. The rearrangement joins TRBV4-3 to TRBJ2-1; TRBD2 aligns across 8 bases. Germline-derived CDR1 and CDR2 are LGHNA and YSLEER. This CDR3 contains 18 residues. Trimming at V came to 1 base and at J to 0 bases, leaving 8 bases not matched to a gene.

The chain is built from TRBV5-4 and TRBJ1-2, with D unresolved. Trimming removed 0 bases at V and 0 bases at J, with 9 bases between. CDR1 and CDR2 from the germline V gene are SGHNT and YYREEE (reference sequence). This CDR3 spans 15 amino acids. The CDR3 here is CASSLDSRTNYGYTF. Here the CDR3 DNA reads TGTGCCAGCAGCTTGGACTCCAGGACTAACTATGGCTACACCTTC.

The chain employs TRBV19 and TRBJ1-5; TRBD1 might be the D (6 bases). Trimming took 6 bases from V and 4 from J, leaving 13 bases between them. Germline V lookup: CDR1 LNHDA, CDR2 SQIVND (reference sequence). This CDR3 is built from 14 residues. This CDR3 reads CASRKGRGNQPQHF. CDR3 nucleotides: TGTGCCAGTAGGAAGGGCAGGGGAAATCAGCCCCAGCATTTT.

Only a few counts were recorded for this clone. The genes are TRBV4-1 and TRBJ2-1; 12 nucleotides match TRBD2. The CDR3 length is 17 residues. The V gene end was trimmed by 1 base and the J gene end by 4 bases; junction bases not matched to a gene: 5. The germline CDR1 and CDR2 sequences are MGHRA and YSYEKL. The CDR3, as DNA: TGCGCCAGCAGCCAAGCCCCTAGCGGGGGGGCATACAATGAGCAGTTCTTC. As protein: CASSQAPSGGAYNEQFF.